What follows are 17 T cell receptor beta chains derived from one specimen sequenced in a study of cytomegalovirus exposure and HLA in healthy donors. The PCR made use of 60 Vbeta and 13 Jbeta primers. Sequencing used immunoSEQ multiplex PCR; TCRdb keeps in-frame clones, though not all of them. The repertoire holds under 200,000 clones, with 80% to 90% as singletons. Sequencing input: PBMCs. The receptors were gathered from a man aged 18 to 35 in good health and CMV-seronegative.

About this clone itself: At one end, the junction sequence differs from germline, possibly due to a read error. V gene TRBV6-1 combines with J gene TRBJ1-2; TRBD1 matches 7 bases. The CDR3 is made up of 13 amino acids. Germline values: CDR1 MNHNS, CDR2 SASEGT. The CDR3 DNA reads as TGTGCCAGCAGTACCCAGGGACAGTCGAGTAGAATCTTC. This codes for CASSTQGQSSRIF.

The CDR3 DNA reads TGCGCCAGCAGCTTGGCGACAGAGTCGGATGGCTACACCTTC. It is translated as CASSLATESDGYTF. The chain uses TRBV5-1 and TRBJ1-2; a possible D gene is TRBD1 (5 bases). This CDR3 contains 14 residues. V was pared by 0 bases and J by 6 bases, with 12 bases between. The germline gives CDR1 SGHRS, CDR2 YFSETQ.

This chain uses TRBV28 with TRBJ2-5; D remains ambiguous. The end of the DNA aligns better with TRBJ2-7, so the J call may be wrong. The CDR3 has 14 amino acids. The germline V gene has CDR1 MDHEN and CDR2 SYDVKM. The DNA of the CDR3 is TGTGCCAGCAGTCCCCTTCAGGAAAGTCCCGAGCAGTACTTC. It codes for CASSPLQESPEQYF.

The gene calls are TRBV30 and TRBJ2-2; a weak D match, TRBD1 (6 bases). V was clipped by 4 bases and J by 7 bases, with 13 bases between them. The CDR3 is 13 amino acids. CDR1 is GTSNPN, CDR2 SVGIG, per germline (reference sequence). The CDR3 spells CAWNEGVGGELFF. The CDR3 nucleotides read TGTGCCTGGAACGAGGGGGTAGGCGGGGAGCTGTTTTTT.

This chain joins TRBV6-5 and TRBJ1-5; 9 bases are shared with TRBD1. CDR3 length: 14 residues. CDR1 and CDR2 (germline): MNHEY, SVGAGI. V lost 5 bases, J lost 5 bases, and 4 bases stayed unmatched. CDR3 DNA: TGTGCCAGCAGTCGGACAGGGGTCGATCAGCCCCAGCATTTT. Translating it yields CASSRTGVDQPQHF.

V gene TRBV18 combines with J gene TRBJ1-1, with D uncertain. The CDR3 extends over 15 amino acids. V lost 1 base, J lost 4 bases, and 13 bases lay in between. Germline CDR1 is KGHSH and CDR2 is LQKENI. CDR3 amino acids: CASSPLREEGTEAFF. DNA for the CDR3: TGTGCCAGCTCACCACTGAGGGAAGAGGGCACTGAAGCTTTCTTT. Supplemented by reference TRBV18 and TRBJ1-1, the full variable domain reads NAGVMQNPRHLVRRRGQEARLRCSPMKGHSHVYWYRQLPEEGLKFMVYLQKENIIDESGMPKERFSAEFPKEGPSILRIQQVVRGDSAAYFCASSPLREEGTEAFFGQGTRLTVV.

The genes are TRBV27 and TRBJ2-7; 10 bases agree with TRBD1. The length of the CDR3 is 17 residues. Germline V gene sequence: CDR1 MNHEY, CDR2 SMNVEV (reference sequence). J lost 0 bases, V lost 7 bases, and 12 bases had no gene match. This CDR3 is CASMTGGAGITSYEQYF. In DNA, the CDR3 is TGTGCCAGCATGACAGGGGGCGCGGGTATAACCTCCTACGAGCAGTACTTC.

This clone was seen only once. The chain recombines TRBV5-1 with TRBJ2-3; possible D gene TRBD1, 6 bases. CDR1 SGHRS and CDR2 YFSETQ come from the germline V gene. V lost 4 bases to trimming and J lost 0 bases, with 15 bases between them. The CDR3 covers 16 residues. CDR3 region: CASSPGTRESTDTQYF. The CDR3 region has the DNA TGCGCCAGCAGCCCCGGGACAAGGGAGAGCACAGATACGCAGTATTTT. The variable domain in full, completed from reference TRBV5-1 and TRBJ2-3, reads KAGVTQTPRYLIKTRGQQVTLSCSPISGHRSVSWYQQTPGQGLQFLFEYFSETQRNKGNFPGRFSGRQFSNSRSEMNVSTLELGDSALYLCASSPGTRESTDTQYFGPGTRLTVL.

This clone was seen just once. The rearrangement links TRBV5-1 to TRBJ2-7; 10 positions agree with TRBD1. The CDR3 is made up of 15 amino acids. V trimming: 4 bases; J trimming: 2 bases; junction bases outside the gene matches: 6. Per the germline V gene, CDR1 is SGHRS and CDR2 is YFSETQ. CDR3 DNA: TGCGCCAGCAGCGCGAAGGGACAGGGGCCCTACGAGCAGTACTTC. Its protein product is CASSAKGQGPYEQYF.

CDR3: CASSLRGTENQPQHF. The CDR3 DNA is TGTGCCAGCAGCCTCCGGGGGACTGAGAATCAGCCCCAGCATTTT. The chain joins TRBV6-1 to TRBJ1-5; D may be TRBD1 (5 bases). This CDR3 is built from 15 residues. The V gene lost 6 bases and the J gene lost 4 bases, with 16 bases spanning the gap. Per the germline V gene, CDR1 is MNHNS and CDR2 is SASEGT.

This chain links TRBV11-1 with TRBJ1-4; TRBD1 is a possible D gene (6 bases). Germline assignment: CDR1 SGHAT and CDR2 FQDESV (reference sequence). V was trimmed by 5 bases and J by 5 bases, leaving 15 bases between them. CDR3 length: 15 residues. CDR3 sequence reads: CASSTTTGFNEKLFF. CDR3 in DNA: TGTGCCAGCAGCACAACAACAGGGTTCAATGAAAAACTGTTTTTT.

The V call is TRBV10-3, the J call TRBJ1-3; TRBD1 aligns across 8 bases. This CDR3 comprises 12 residues. Per germline, CDR1 ENHRY and CDR2 SYGVKD. V was pared by 8 bases and J by 4 bases, with 1 base of the junction left unmatched. The CDR3 nucleotides read TGTGCCATCGGACAGGGAGGAAACACCATATATTTT. As protein: CAIGQGGNTIYF.

The DNA for the CDR3 is TGTGCCAGCAGAGGGACTCCTGGAAACACCATATATTTT. It codes for CASRGTPGNTIYF. The chain couples TRBV28 to TRBJ1-3, with TRBD1 as a possible D gene (5 bases). With 6 bases removed from V and 2 bases from J, the gap between germline ends came to 8 bases. The CDR3 is 13 residues long. The germline V gene encodes CDR1 MDHEN and CDR2 SYDVKM. The complete variable domain, with remaining parts taken from reference TRBV28 and TRBJ1-3, reads DVKVTQSSRYLVKRTGEKVFLECVQDMDHENMFWYRQDPGLGLRLIYFSYDVKMKEKGDIPEGYSVSREKKERFSLILESASTNQTSMYLCASRGTPGNTIYFGEGSWLTVV.

This clone has a single count. The CDR3 reads CASSTVAASSYNEQFF. The CDR3 bases are TGTGCCAGCAGCACTGTAGCCGCCAGCTCCTACAATGAGCAGTTCTTC. The chain recombines TRBV5-5 with TRBJ2-1, with D hard to call. CDR1 and CDR2 from the germline V gene are SGHKS and YYEKEE (reference sequence). Trimming took 4 bases from V and 0 from J, leaving 14 bases between them. There are 16 residues in the CDR3.

This chain links TRBV10-3 with TRBJ1-5, with D hard to call. The V gene lost 3 bases and the J gene lost 4 bases, with 13 bases spanning the gap. The CDR3 has 15 residues. Germline CDR1 reads ENHRY; CDR2 reads SYGVKD. This chain's CDR3 is CAISDSPRGNQPQHF. The CDR3 DNA reads as TGTGCCATCAGTGACTCACCCCGAGGGAATCAGCCCCAGCATTTT.

CDR3 nucleotide sequence: TGTGCCAGCAGGGGAGGACAGGGGAGGGCAGATACGCAGTATTTT. It translates to CASRGGQGRADTQYF. This rearrangement joins TRBV2 to TRBJ2-3; 9 nucleotides agree with TRBD1. Germline CDR1 SNHLY, CDR2 FYNNEI. This CDR3 is built from 15 residues. V lost 6 bases, J lost 4 bases, and 8 bases stayed unmatched.

The chain employs TRBV29-1 and TRBJ2-6, with 10 positions matching TRBD1. V lost 0 bases, J lost 1 base, and 9 bases stayed unmatched. CDR1 SQVTM and CDR2 ANQGSEA come from the germline V gene. The CDR3 length is 19 residues. This CDR3 is CSVEDRGRDRGSGANVLTF. The CDR3 DNA reads TGCAGCGTTGAAGATCGGGGGCGGGACAGGGGATCTGGGGCCAACGTCCTGACTTTC.